This passage covers 6 T cell receptor beta chains from one sample sequenced in a study of tissue T cells after allogeneic stem cell transplantation. The time point here: mouse harvest day 7 after allogeneic transplant. Tail vein injection delivered 10^7 T-cell-depleted bone marrow cells and 10^6 splenic CD5+ T cells. Assay used: immunoSEQ multiplex PCR; TCRdb lists only in-frame clones, some missing. The sample yields just over 8,500 clones, 35% to 50% seen once. The sample taken for sequencing was skin. The receptors here all came from a female BALB/c mouse given C57BL/6 T cells with graft-versus-host disease after an allogeneic hematopoietic cell transplant.

This clone has a handful of counts. These gene names are mouse names. The observed sequence ends 1 residue before the CDR3 terminus, with the missing tail filled in from the germline J gene. The J gene is TRBJ2-3, the V gene TRBV16; 14 nucleotides align to TRBD2. Germline V gene sequence: CDR1 SGHSA, CDR2 FRNQAP. J gave up 1 base and V 4 bases, and 4 bases lay outside the gene matches. The CDR3 has 17 amino acids. CDR3 loop: CASSSGLGGRGAETLYF. CDR3 DNA, as far as it was read: TGTGCAAGCAGCTCGGGACTGGGGGGGCGCGGTGCAGAAACGCTGTAT.

To note about this clone: The listed genes are named as in mouse. The read ends 1 residue before the CDR3 terminus; that terminus is restored from the germline J gene. The rearrangement uses TRBV26 and TRBJ1-4, with TRBD1 matching over 7 bases. The V segment lost 5 bases and the J segment 0 bases; nucleotides outside the gene matches: 3. The CDR3 runs to 15 residues. Germline loops: CDR1 KGHPV, CDR2 FQNQEV (reference sequence). Here the CDR3 reads CASSSGQISNERLFF. The DNA read from the CDR3 is TGTGCCAGCAGTTCGGGACAGATTTCCAACGAAAGATTATTT.

A word on this clone: These gene names are mouse names. From the germline J gene comes the end of the CDR3, since the read stops 1 residue before it. The chain has TRBV3 and TRBJ2-5; 8 bases are a match to TRBD2. CDR1 and CDR2 (germline): SNHLY, FYNGKV (reference sequence). V gave up 5 bases and J gave up 5 bases; unmatched junction bases: 3. This CDR3 comprises 13 residues. The CDR3 DNA, read in part, is TGTGCCAGCAGCCCACTGGGGGCAGACACCCAGTAC. Its translation: CASSPLGADTQY. The full CDR3 is CASSPLGADTQYF.

This clone has just a few counts. The gene symbols are mouse symbols. Read sequence stops 1 residue before the CDR3 end, and the germline J gene provides the missing end. The chain combines TRBV2 with TRBJ2-7, with TRBD2 identical over 11 bases. CDR3 size: 14 residues. Germline lookup yields CDR1 LGHNA and CDR2 YSYQKL. V dropped 4 bases and J dropped 4; count of bases not matched to a gene: 3. Here the CDR3 reads CASSPGLGAYEQYF. The CDR3 bases that were read are TGTGCCAGCAGCCCGGGACTGGGGGCTTATGAACAGTAC.

This clone turned up a few times. Gene names and germline refer to mouse. The read ends 1 residue shy of where the CDR3 ends; the end is completed using the germline J gene. The chain uses TRBV26 and TRBJ2-4, with D perhaps matching TRBD1 or TRBD2 (5 bases each). The CDR3 totals 13 residues. CDR1 KGHPV and CDR2 FQNQEV come from the germline V gene (reference sequence). The germline V and J ends were trimmed by 4 bases and 2 bases, with 7 bases remaining between them. Incomplete CDR3 DNA: TGTGCCAGCAGTCCGGGACCTCAAAACACCTTGTAC. It encodes CASSPGPQNTLY. The CDR3 reads in full as CASSPGPQNTLYF.

On this clone: The gene symbols are mouse symbols. The read gets to within 1 residue of the CDR3 end, and the germline J gene fills in the rest. The chain recombines TRBV23 with TRBJ2-3. Germline values: CDR1 KGHTA, CDR2 FQNQQP. The CDR3 consists of 14 residues. CDR3 DNA, as far as it was read: TGCTCCAGCAGTCAATCGGGACGTGCAGAAACGCTGTAT. This translates into CSSSQSGRAETLY. The CDR3 as a whole reads CSSSQSGRAETLYF.